This T cell receptor beta chain derives from a study of blood T cell repertoires in COVID-19. In the study overall: Spain, Italy and the United States supplied samples that represented acute and convalescent COVID-19.

Here immunoSEQ multiplex PCR was the method, and the copy in TCRdb shows in-frame clones only, minus some. The data show about 59,000 clones, around 81% seen once. CDR1 and CDR2 from the germline V gene are MGHRA and YSYEKL. V was shortened by 1 base and J by 2 bases, with 15 bases between the two germline ends. This CDR3 has 18 amino acids. The chain combines TRBV4-1 with TRBJ1-6, with D perhaps TRBD1 (6 bases). The TCR sequence derives from a woman older than 75 with active or convalescent COVID-19. Input material: peripheral blood. CDR3 in DNA: TGCGCCAGCAGCCAAGTCAGGGCGGGGGGCGCCTATAATTCACCCCTCCACTTT. This encodes CASSQVRAGGAYNSPLHF.